The next 24 T cell receptor beta chains were all read from a single sample in a study of a mutant IDH1 vaccine in newly diagnosed glioma. The protocol was immunoSEQ multiplex PCR, while the TCRdb copy is restricted to in-frame clones and leaves out a portion. The repertoire has about 60,000 clones, about 80% of them found once; the top ten carry 3.6%. These receptors are not linked to any known antigen. As to time point: week 11, during vaccination. Every single dose of the vaccine, 300 ug of mutant IDH1 20-mer peptide, came with topical imiquimod. The material was PBMCs, obtained from a glioma patient whose treatment included an IDH1 peptide vaccine. The receptor set was obtained from a man aged 25-40 years with glioma.

V is TRBV19 and J is TRBJ1-2; no firm D call. The V and J ends lost 4 bases and 2 bases respectively, with 11 bases between them. CDR1 is LNHDA, CDR2 SQIVND, per germline (reference sequence). The CDR3 runs 14 residues. In DNA form, the CDR3 reads TGTGCCAGTAGTACCCTGGCACAGAACTATGGCTACACCTTC. This encodes CASSTLAQNYGYTF.

The CDR3 is CASSYSGDPNSPLHF. CDR3 bases: TGTGCCAGCAGTTACTCGGGGGATCCAAATTCACCCCTCCACTTT. This chain connects TRBV6-6 to TRBJ1-6, with D perhaps TRBD1 (5 bases). The CDR3 has 15 residues. Trimming shortened V by 0 bases and J by 7 bases, and 10 bases separated the two germline ends. From germline, CDR1 is MNHNY and CDR2 SVGAGI (reference sequence).

The chain combines TRBV21-1 with TRBJ2-1; the D call of TRBD1 is as the table states it, not checked on the DNA. TRBV21-1 is marked as a pseudogene. The CDR3 length is 13 residues. This CDR3 is CASSKEGDNEQFF. CDR3 bases: TGTGCCAGCAGCAAAGAAGGGGACAATGAGCAGTTCTTC.

A single count supports this clone. The chain has TRBV5-4 and TRBJ2-5; 14 nucleotides align to TRBD2. CDR3 length: 16 amino acids. Per germline, CDR1 SGHNT and CDR2 YYREEE (reference sequence). The V and J ends lost 4 bases and 5 bases, in that order; junction bases with no gene match: 7. The CDR3 DNA is TGTGCCAGCAGCCCGACTAGCGGGGGGGGCAAGGAGACCCAGTACTTC. Protein: CASSPTSGGGKETQYF.

The chain uses TRBV10-2 and TRBJ2-7; D not resolved. Trimming left V 2 bases short and J 2 bases short, with 13 bases between. The CDR3 spans 15 residues. Looked up from germline, CDR1 is WSHSY and CDR2 is SAAADI. CDR3 in DNA: TGCGCCAGCAGTGAGGATATAGCAACCACCTACGAGCAGTACTTC. Translated: CASSEDIATTYEQYF.

J is TRBJ1-1 and V is TRBV10-2; TRBD1 aligns across 12 bases. The CDR3 extends over 15 amino acids. Germline V gene data show CDR1 as WSHSY and CDR2 as SAAADI. The ends lost 6 bases at V and 5 bases at J; junction bases unmatched: 7. In nucleotides, the CDR3 is TGCGCCAGCAGCGGCGGGACAGGGGGCCGTACTGAAGCTTTCTTT. Protein product: CASSGGTGGRTEAFF.

The rearrangement uses TRBV27 and TRBJ2-5, with D hard to call. The CDR3 length is 12 residues. The V gene's germline CDR1 is MNHEY and CDR2 SMNVEV (reference sequence). The germline V and J ends were trimmed by 5 bases and 5 bases, with 9 bases remaining between them. The CDR3 protein is CASSRNMETQYF. CDR3 nucleotide sequence: TGTGCCAGCAGTCGGAACATGGAGACCCAGTACTTC.

The rearrangement uses TRBV9 and TRBJ2-1; TRBD1 might be the D (5 bases). CDR1 and CDR2 from the germline V gene are SGDLS and YYNGEE. The CDR3 runs 14 residues. Trimming pared 3 bases from V and 10 bases from J, leaving 17 bases between. The chain's CDR3 is CASSAQVLQGEQFF. DNA for the CDR3: TGTGCCAGCAGCGCACAGGTCCTACAAGGGGAGCAGTTCTTC.

The chain employs TRBV4-3 and TRBJ2-3, with D possibly being TRBD2 (6 bases). V shed 2 bases and J shed 1 base, with 13 bases lying between them. CDR1 and CDR2 from the germline V gene are LGHNA and YSLEER. The CDR3 spans 16 residues. CDR3 sequence: CASSQTAGGGTDTQYF. CDR3 DNA sequence: TGCGCCAGCAGCCAAACGGCGGGCGGGGGCACAGATACGCAGTATTTT.

The chain uses TRBV7-2 and TRBJ2-2, with D maybe TRBD2 (6 bases). Germline V gene lookup returns CDR1 SGHTA and CDR2 FQGNSA. Deletions cut 5 bases from V and 13 bases from J, with 26 bases between. The CDR3 totals 16 residues. In DNA, the CDR3 is TGTGCCAGCAGCCTCGGGGGTCTCCAGATAGCCCGGGGGCTGTTTTTT. Protein sequence: CASSLGGLQIARGLFF.

The rearrangement joins TRBV27 to TRBJ2-7; TRBD1 agrees at 7 bases. Germline V lookup: CDR1 MNHEY, CDR2 SMNVEV (reference sequence). The ends lost 6 bases at V and 2 bases at J; junction bases unmatched: 10. This CDR3 spans 15 amino acids. CDR3 DNA: TGTGCCAGCAGAGACAGGGTTGGGGGCACCTACGAGCAGTACTTC. Protein sequence: CASRDRVGGTYEQYF.

V gene TRBV5-6 combines with J gene TRBJ2-1, with D perhaps TRBD1 (5 bases). CDR1 SGHDT and CDR2 YYEEEE come from the germline V gene. The V gene lost 6 bases and the J gene lost 0 bases, with 16 bases spanning the gap. CDR3 size: 16 residues. The chain's CDR3 is CASTDMGLTSYNEQFF. CDR3 in DNA: TGTGCCAGCACCGATATGGGGCTGACCTCCTACAATGAGCAGTTCTTC. Looking up the rest from reference TRBV5-6 and TRBJ2-1 gives the full variable domain: DAGVTQSPTHLIKTRGQQVTLRCSPKSGHDTVSWYQQALGQGPQFIFQYYEEEERQRGNFPDRFSGHQFPNYSSELNVNALLLGDSALYLCASTDMGLTSYNEQFFGPGTRLTVL.

The chain uses TRBV5-1 and TRBJ2-5; D remains unclear. The CDR3 is 12 residues long. Germline V gene sequence: CDR1 SGHRS, CDR2 YFSETQ. V shed 3 bases and J shed 5 bases, with 8 bases lying between them. CDR3 amino acids: CASSSQRETQYF. CDR3 DNA: TGCGCCAGCAGCTCCCAGAGGGAGACCCAGTACTTC. The variable domain in full, with the rest retrieved from reference TRBV5-1 and TRBJ2-5, is KAGVTQTPRYLIKTRGQQVTLSCSPISGHRSVSWYQQTPGQGLQFLFEYFSETQRNKGNFPGRFSGRQFSNSRSEMNVSTLELGDSALYLCASSSQRETQYFGPGTRLLVL.

The rearrangement joins TRBV5-1 to TRBJ1-3; no clear D. CDR3 length: 15 residues. The V end lost 4 bases, the J end lost 6 bases, and 17 bases lay between the germline ends. Germline CDR1 reads SGHRS; CDR2 reads YFSETQ. The CDR3 sequence: CASSPGSRGLNTIYF. CDR3 in DNA: TGCGCCAGCAGCCCAGGCTCCCGCGGACTAAACACCATATATTTT. Looking up the rest from reference TRBV5-1 and TRBJ1-3 gives the full variable domain: KAGVTQTPRYLIKTRGQQVTLSCSPISGHRSVSWYQQTPGQGLQFLFEYFSETQRNKGNFPGRFSGRQFSNSRSEMNVSTLELGDSALYLCASSPGSRGLNTIYFGEGSWLTVV.

A single count supports this clone. The chain uses TRBV4-1 and TRBJ2-7; possibly TRBD2 for D (6 bases). CDR1 MGHRA and CDR2 YSYEKL come from the germline V gene. Trimming stripped 2 bases from V and 6 bases from J, with 14 bases between. The CDR3 length is 14 residues. The CDR3: CASSQSYWGGEQYF. The CDR3 nucleotides read TGCGCCAGCAGCCAAAGCTACTGGGGAGGCGAGCAGTACTTC.

V usage is TRBV15 and J usage is TRBJ1-5; 7 nucleotides match TRBD1. V lost 1 base to trimming and J lost 7 bases; unmatched junction nucleotides: 4. In germline, CDR1 is LNHNV, CDR2 YYDKDF (reference sequence). CDR3 length: 14 residues. CDR3 region: CATSRAGGNQPQHF. DNA for the CDR3: TGTGCCACCAGCAGAGCAGGGGGAAACCAGCCCCAGCATTTT.

The CDR3 loop reads CASSLANRPSIGYTF. CDR3 bases: TGTGCCAGCAGCTTAGCGAATAGGCCATCCATTGGCTACACCTTC. The rearrangement joins TRBV7-9 to TRBJ1-2, with unresolved D. The CDR3 is 15 amino acids. The V gene's germline CDR1 is SEHNR and CDR2 FQNEAQ (reference sequence). V dropped 0 bases and J dropped 7 bases, with 15 bases sitting between them.

As concerns this clone: Other DNA sequences in the same sample also yield this CDR3. The genes are TRBV27 and TRBJ2-6; D not certain. Per germline, CDR1 MNHEY and CDR2 SMNVEV (reference sequence). CDR3 length: 15 residues. V was trimmed by 0 bases and J by 2 bases, leaving 5 bases between them. CDR3 DNA sequence: TGTGCCAGCAGTTTATCTAGAGCTGGGGCCAACGTCCTGACTTTC. Amino acid sequence: CASSLSRAGANVLTF.

CDR3 sequence: CASSDLEGVSYEQYF. Here the CDR3 DNA reads TGTGCCAGCAGTGACTTGGAAGGGGTTTCCTACGAGCAGTACTTC. The J gene is TRBJ2-7, the V gene TRBV6-4; TRBD1 might be the D (5 bases). There are 15 residues in the CDR3. V was cut by 1 base and J by 1 base, with 11 bases left in between. The germline gives CDR1 MRHNA, CDR2 SNTAGT.

J is TRBJ2-7 and V is TRBV10-1; D is unresolved. The CDR3 has 14 residues. The V end was cut by 7 bases, the J end by 2 bases, with 15 bases between. Germline V gene lookup returns CDR1 WNHNN and CDR2 SYGVQD (reference sequence). The CDR3 coding sequence is TGCGCCAGCACCCGAAGAGGCAGGACCTACGAGCAGTACTTC. Amino acids: CASTRRGRTYEQYF.

V and J are TRBV28 and TRBJ2-7, with D unclear. V was trimmed by 5 bases and J by 6 bases, leaving 8 bases between them. In germline, CDR1 is MDHEN, CDR2 SYDVKM. The CDR3 is made up of 11 amino acids. The CDR3 DNA sequence: TGTGCCAGCAGTCTAGGGCTCGAGCAGTACTTC. Translation: CASSLGLEQYF.

This clone was seen once. The chain combines TRBV29-1 with TRBJ2-7; 8 nucleotides align to TRBD1. Germline V CDR1 and CDR2: SQVTM, ANQGSEA. The CDR3 runs 12 residues. Germline trimming cut 4 bases from V and 2 bases from J; bases unmatched to any gene: 1. CDR3 nucleotide sequence: TGCAGCGTTGGGGACAGGACCTACGAGCAGTACTTC. Protein product: CSVGDRTYEQYF.

The chain is built from TRBV7-2 and TRBJ1-2; D remains ambiguous. This CDR3 region has 13 residues. V lost 1 base to trimming and J lost 6 bases, with 9 bases between them. Germline V gene data show CDR1 as SGHTA and CDR2 as FQGNSA. The CDR3, as DNA: TGTGCCAGCAGCTTAGATCTATGGAATGGCTACACCTTC. It specifies CASSLDLWNGYTF.

The chain carries TRBV28 and TRBJ2-4, with a possible D match to TRBD1 (6 bases). Germline assignment: CDR1 MDHEN and CDR2 SYDVKM. The CDR3 has 15 amino acids. V was cut by 6 bases and J by 0 bases, with 12 bases left in between. The DNA of the CDR3 is TGTGCCAGCAGCAGAGCAGGGGAAGCCAAAAACATTCAGTACTTC. Residues: CASSRAGEAKNIQYF. The whole variable domain, filled in from reference TRBV28 and TRBJ2-4, reads DVKVTQSSRYLVKRTGEKVFLECVQDMDHENMFWYRQDPGLGLRLIYFSYDVKMKEKGDIPEGYSVSREKKERFSLILESASTNQTSMYLCASSRAGEAKNIQYFGAGTRLSVL.